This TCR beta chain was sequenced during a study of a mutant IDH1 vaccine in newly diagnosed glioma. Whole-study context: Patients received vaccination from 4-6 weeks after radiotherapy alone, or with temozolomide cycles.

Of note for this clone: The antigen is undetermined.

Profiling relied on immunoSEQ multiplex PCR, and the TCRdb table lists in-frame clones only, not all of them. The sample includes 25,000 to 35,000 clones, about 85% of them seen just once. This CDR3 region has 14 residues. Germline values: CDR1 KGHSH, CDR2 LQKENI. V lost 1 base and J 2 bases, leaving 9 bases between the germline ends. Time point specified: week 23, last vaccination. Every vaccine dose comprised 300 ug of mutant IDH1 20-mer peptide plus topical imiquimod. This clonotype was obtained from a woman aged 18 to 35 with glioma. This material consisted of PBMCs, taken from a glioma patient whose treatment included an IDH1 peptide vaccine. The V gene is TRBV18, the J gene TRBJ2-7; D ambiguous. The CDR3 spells CASSPLGRAYEQYF. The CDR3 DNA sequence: TGTGCCAGCTCACCACTCGGACGCGCCTACGAGCAGTACTTC. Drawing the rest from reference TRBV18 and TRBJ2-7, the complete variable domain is NAGVMQNPRHLVRRRGQEARLRCSPMKGHSHVYWYRQLPEEGLKFMVYLQKENIIDESGMPKERFSAEFPKEGPSILRIQQVVRGDSAAYFCASSPLGRAYEQYFGPGTRLTVT.